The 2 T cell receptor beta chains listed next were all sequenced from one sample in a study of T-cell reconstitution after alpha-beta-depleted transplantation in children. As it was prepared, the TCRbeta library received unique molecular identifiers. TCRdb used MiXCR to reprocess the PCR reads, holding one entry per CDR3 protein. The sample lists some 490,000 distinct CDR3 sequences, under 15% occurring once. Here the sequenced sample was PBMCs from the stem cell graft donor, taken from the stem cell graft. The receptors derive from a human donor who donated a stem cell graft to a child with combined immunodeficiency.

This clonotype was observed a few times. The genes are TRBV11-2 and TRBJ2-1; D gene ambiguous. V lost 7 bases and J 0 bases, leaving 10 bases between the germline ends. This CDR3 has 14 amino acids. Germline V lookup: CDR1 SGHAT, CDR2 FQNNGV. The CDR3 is CASTDTSSYNEQFF. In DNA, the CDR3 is TGTGCCAGCACCGACACGAGCTCCTACAATGAGCAGTTCTTC. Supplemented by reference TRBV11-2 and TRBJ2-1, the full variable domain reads EAGVAQSPRYKIIEKRQSVAFWCNPISGHATLYWYQQILGQGPKLLIQFQNNGVVDDSQLPKDRFSAERLKGVDSTLKIQPAKLEDSAVYLCASTDTSSYNEQFFGPGTRLTVL.

CDR3 sequence: CASSETPGPETQYF. Here the CDR3 DNA reads TGTGCCAGCAGTGAAACACCAGGGCCAGAGACCCAGTACTTC. The chain has TRBV2 and TRBJ2-5, with D perhaps TRBD1 (5 bases). Trimming took off 2 bases at V and 4 bases at J, with 11 bases between the two ends. The CDR3 length is 14 residues. Germline loops: CDR1 SNHLY, CDR2 FYNNEI.